The subject of this entry is one T cell receptor beta chain. TCRdb reprocessed the PCR reads with MiXCR, giving one entry per CDR3 protein. Counted here are some 680,000 distinct CDR3 sequences, 25% occurring once; the ten biggest clones make up 0.7% to 0.95%. These data belong to a study of molecular identifiers for immune sequencing clone quantification. V lost 5 bases and J lost 3; bases outside the gene matches: 9. This CDR3 has 15 amino acids. This TCR was recovered from a human donor in good health. Some libraries in this study had Jurkat cell RNA spiked in. The V call is TRBV12-3 or TRBV12-4, the J call TRBJ2-7; TRBD1 aligns across 8 bases. Sequences were obtained from naive CD8+ T cells from blood, with Jurkat cell RNA spiked in. Regarding subset: FACS-sorted CD8+CD4-CCR7+CD45RA+ naive T cells. CDR3 sequence: CASSITGTGNYEQYF. The CDR3 region has the DNA TGTGCCAGCAGTATAACCGGGACAGGAAACTACGAGCAGTACTTC.